The 27 T cell receptor beta chains below were found in one sample sequenced in a study of blood T cell repertoires in COVID-19. Clones were sequenced by immunoSEQ multiplex PCR, and TCRdb holds only the in-frame ones, with some missing. The table records around 41,000 clones, 85% to 95% of them present only once. Sequences were obtained from peripheral blood. The receptors come from a human donor in a cohort sampled during active COVID-19.

This clone was seen a single time. The chain carries TRBV7-2 and TRBJ2-1, with TRBD2 matching 11 bases. The CDR3 spans 17 residues. Trimming cost V 2 bases and J 11 bases; bases outside gene matches: 14. Germline CDR1 SGHTA, CDR2 FQGNSA. The CDR3 DNA follows: TGTGCCAGCAGCTTAAGTGGACTAGCGGGTTTTTCTAATCAGCAGTTCTTC. It yields the protein CASSLSGLAGFSNQQFF.

The V gene is TRBV5-1, the J gene TRBJ1-1, with TRBD1 matching over 7 bases. The CDR3 sequence is 16 residues long. V lost 0 bases to trimming and J lost 2 bases; unmatched junction nucleotides: 7. Germline V CDR1 and CDR2: SGHRS, YFSETQ. The CDR3 nucleotides read TGCGCCAGCAGCTTGGACCCGACAGGGAGTAACACTGAAGCTTTCTTT. This translates into CASSLDPTGSNTEAFF.

The chain employs TRBV4-3 and TRBJ2-7; tentatively, D is TRBD1 (6 bases). The CDR3 extends over 16 amino acids. With 2 bases removed from V and 2 bases from J, the gap between germline ends came to 16 bases. From germline, CDR1 is LGHNA and CDR2 YSLEER. The CDR3 sequence is CASSQRDGTSAYEQYF. DNA for the CDR3: TGCGCCAGCAGCCAAAGGGATGGGACAAGTGCCTACGAGCAGTACTTC.

This clone was detected only once. The V gene is TRBV4-2, the J gene TRBJ2-1, with TRBD2 matching 13 bases. J gave up 4 bases and V 8 bases, and 17 bases lay outside the gene matches. CDR1 and CDR2 from the germline V gene are LGHNA and YNFKEQ. This CDR3 spans 19 amino acids. The CDR3 bases are TGTGCCAGCGCAAAGGGGCCCCGGACTAGCGGGGGACAATACAATGAGCAGTTCTTC. This gives the protein CASAKGPRTSGGQYNEQFF.

This chain uses TRBV5-4 with TRBJ2-1; 12 nucleotides align to TRBD2. CDR3 length equals 16 residues. J lost 7 bases, V lost 0 bases, and 5 bases had no gene match. The germline V gene encodes CDR1 SGHNT and CDR2 YYREEE (reference sequence). The CDR3 loop is CASSLVTSGSINEQFF. The CDR3 bases are TGTGCCAGCAGCTTGGTGACTAGCGGGAGTATTAATGAGCAGTTCTTC.

V is TRBV4-1 and J is TRBJ2-2; 10 bases are a match to TRBD2. Losses at the gene ends were 0 bases for V and 1 base for J; bases not matched to a gene: 8. In germline, CDR1 is MGHRA, CDR2 YSYEKL. The CDR3 covers 19 residues. The CDR3, as DNA: TGCGCCAGCAGCCAAGAAGGGCGGACTAGCGGACGGAACACCGGGGAGCTGTTTTTT. This encodes CASSQEGRTSGRNTGELFF.

The chain is built from TRBV6-2 or TRBV6-3 and TRBJ1-6; tentatively, D is TRBD1 (5 bases). V was cut by 6 bases and J by 1 base, with 19 bases left in between. This CDR3 is 18 amino acids long. Germline values: CDR1 MNHEY, CDR2 SVGEGT. The CDR3 DNA reads TGTGCCAGCAGCACCGAGGGAGGGGCTGGATCCTATAATTCACCCCTCCACTTT. This gives the protein CASSTEGGAGSYNSPLHF.

The chain carries TRBV4-3 and TRBJ2-5, with 7 bases matching TRBD1. The germline CDR1 and CDR2 sequences are LGHNA and YSLEER. There are 16 residues in the CDR3. Trimming at V came to 0 bases and at J to 5 bases, leaving 9 bases not matched to a gene. CDR3 sequence (DNA): TGCGCCAGCAGCCAAGATGTTCCAGGGGGTCTCGAGACCCAGTACTTC. Protein sequence: CASSQDVPGGLETQYF.

V gene TRBV29-1 combines with J gene TRBJ1-2, with D unresolved. The ends were cut back, 0 bases at V and 4 bases at J, with 12 bases in the middle. CDR1 SQVTM and CDR2 ANQGSEA come from the germline V gene. The CDR3 is 14 residues long. CDR3 nucleotides: TGCAGCGTTGAAGATTGGGCAGAGGGCTATGGCTACACCTTC. This translates into CSVEDWAEGYGYTF. The full variable domain, completed using reference TRBV29-1 and TRBJ1-2, is SAVISQKPSRDICQRGTSLTIQCQVDSQVTMMFWYRQQPGQSLTLIATANQGSEATYESGFVIDKFPISRPNLTFSTLTVSNMSPEDSSIYLCSVEDWAEGYGYTFGSGTRLTVV.

The CDR3 DNA sequence: TGTGCCAGCAGCGTCGGACTTTTCCAAGAGACCCAGTACTTC. This gives the protein CASSVGLFQETQYF. V gene TRBV5-8 combines with J gene TRBJ2-5; the D gene is possibly TRBD2 (5 bases). This CDR3 comprises 14 residues. Between the trimmed V and J ends, which lost 4 bases and 1 base, there was a span of 11 bases. From germline, CDR1 is SGHTS and CDR2 YDEGEE. Full variable domain (outside the CDR3, taken from reference TRBV5-8 and TRBJ2-5): EAGVTQSPTHLIKTRGQQATLRCSPISGHTSVYWYQQALGLGLQFLLWYDEGEERNRGNFPPRFSGRQFPNYSSELNVNALELEDSALYLCASSVGLFQETQYFGPGTRLLVL.

The gene calls are TRBV5-1 and TRBJ2-3, with D maybe TRBD2 (5 bases). Trimming left V 2 bases short and J 1 base short, with 20 bases between. Germline lookup yields CDR1 SGHRS and CDR2 YFSETQ. The CDR3 runs 18 residues. This CDR3 is CASSFITSRSGGTDTQYF. As DNA, the CDR3 is TGCGCCAGCAGCTTCATTACGTCGCGCTCCGGGGGCACAGATACGCAGTATTTT.

The J gene is TRBJ1-2, the V gene TRBV6-5, with TRBD1 identical over 9 bases. This CDR3 spans 14 amino acids. CDR1 is MNHEY and CDR2 is SVGAGI in the germline V gene. V shed 6 bases and J 2 bases; nucleotides not matched to a gene: 4. CDR3 protein: CASSLQGANYGYTF. The CDR3 DNA follows: TGTGCCAGCAGCTTACAGGGGGCCAACTATGGCTACACCTTC.

The sample holds a few counts of this clone. The gene calls are TRBV7-8 and TRBJ2-1; D gene unclear. The CDR3 has 12 amino acids. Germline loops: CDR1 SGHVS, CDR2 FQNEAQ. V lost 1 base, J lost 12 bases, and 10 bases lay in between. CDR3 in DNA: TGTGCCAGCAGCTTAGATTGGTCGGTGCAGTTCTTC. Translated, it gives CASSLDWSVQFF.

The V call is TRBV4-2, the J call TRBJ1-5, with D perhaps TRBD1 (5 bases). CDR3 length: 14 residues. Germline-derived CDR1 and CDR2 are LGHNA and YNFKEQ. Deletions cut 3 bases from V and 7 bases from J, with 13 bases between. CDR3 region: CASSQGTGGQPQHF. In nucleotides, the CDR3 is TGTGCCAGCAGCCAGGGGACTGGGGGACAGCCCCAGCATTTT.

This clone was detected a few times. This chain connects TRBV7-9 to TRBJ2-7; the D gene is possibly TRBD1 (5 bases). CDR1 is SEHNR, CDR2 FQNEAQ, per germline (reference sequence). This CDR3 is built from 15 residues. The V and J ends lost 4 bases and 2 bases respectively, with 15 bases between them. The CDR3: CASSSRVGPPYEQYF. The CDR3 DNA sequence: TGTGCCAGCAGCTCTAGAGTGGGGCCCCCCTACGAGCAGTACTTC.

The chain joins TRBV7-9 to TRBJ2-3, with TRBD1 identical over 8 bases. Germline assignment: CDR1 SEHNR and CDR2 FQNEAQ (reference sequence). There are 18 residues in the CDR3. V trimming: 4 bases; J trimming: 3 bases; junction bases outside the gene matches: 15. The CDR3 nucleotides are TGTGCCAGCAGCTCAGGACAGGGTTCGAGGAGTTGGACAGATACGCAGTATTTT. Protein: CASSSGQGSRSWTDTQYF.

About this clone: Being one base from a much bigger clone, this may be a read error. This chain's CDR3 is CASSFGYGNQETQYF. CDR3 nucleotide sequence: TGTGCCAGCAGCTTCGGGTACGGGAACCAAGAGACCCAGTACTTC. This chain connects TRBV7-3 to TRBJ2-5; TRBD2 is a possible D gene (5 bases). This CDR3 contains 15 residues. V lost 3 bases and J lost 0, with 11 bases in between. From germline, CDR1 is SGHTA and CDR2 FQGTGA.

V usage is TRBV10-3 and J usage is TRBJ1-2; D is undetermined. V lost 2 bases and J lost 4, with 8 bases in between. CDR1 is ENHRY, CDR2 SYGVKD, per germline. The CDR3 is 13 residues long. The CDR3 DNA reads TGTGCCATCAGTGAGAGAGGGCGCTATGGCTACACCTTC. Its translation: CAISERGRYGYTF.

Comments on this clone: Germline and junction disagree at one end, which may indicate a read error. The V and J genes are TRBV12-3 or TRBV12-4 and TRBJ2-3; D possibly corresponds to TRBD1 (5 bases). The CDR3 is 12 amino acids. This CDR3 reads CASSQGTDTQYF. The CDR3 DNA sequence: TGTGCCAGCAGTCAGGGCACGGATACGCAGTATTTT.

J is TRBJ2-1 and V is TRBV11-2; TRBD1 aligns across 7 bases. Germline loops: CDR1 SGHAT, CDR2 FQNNGV. V lost 0 bases, J lost 9 bases, and 17 bases stayed unmatched. CDR3 length: 18 amino acids. DNA for the CDR3: TGTGCCAGCAGCTTAGACGTTTGGGGGCAGGGGGTTGACGGTGAGCAGTTCTTC. It codes for CASSLDVWGQGVDGEQFF.

Written as DNA, the CDR3 is TGTGCCAGCAGTGCGGTGGGGGCCAACTACAATGAGCAGTTCTTC. Encoded protein: CASSAVGANYNEQFF. This chain connects TRBV2 to TRBJ2-1; D perhaps matches TRBD1 (6 bases). V lost 4 bases, J lost 3 bases, and 13 bases lay in between. CDR1 SNHLY and CDR2 FYNNEI come from the germline V gene. This CDR3 spans 15 amino acids.

The chain employs TRBV21-1 and TRBJ2-1; the table's D call, TRBD2, has no DNA check behind it. TRBV21-1 counts as a pseudogene. The CDR3 loop spans 12 amino acids. Here the CDR3 DNA reads TGTGCCAGCAGCAAAGTAGGGACTCACCAGTTCTTC. As protein: CASSKVGTHQFF.

This chain joins TRBV5-1 and TRBJ2-7, with D perhaps matching TRBD2 (7 bases). Germline assignment: CDR1 SGHRS and CDR2 YFSETQ. The V gene lost 0 bases and the J gene lost 0 bases, with 13 bases spanning the gap. The CDR3 spans 16 residues. The CDR3, as DNA: TGCGCCAGCAGCTTGGCGGGGGGCGAGACCTCCTACGAGCAGTACTTC. It codes for CASSLAGGETSYEQYF.

The V gene is TRBV19, the J gene TRBJ2-2; TRBD1 aligns across 8 bases. V dropped 7 bases and J dropped 6; count of bases not matched to a gene: 7. This CDR3 comprises 14 residues. Germline V gene data show CDR1 as LNHDA and CDR2 as SQIVND (reference sequence). The CDR3 sequence is CASKTDRGAGELFF. The DNA for the CDR3 is TGTGCCAGTAAGACCGACAGGGGTGCCGGGGAGCTGTTTTTT.

This chain links TRBV24-1 with TRBJ2-5; 8 bases match TRBD1. Germline values: CDR1 KGHDR, CDR2 SFDVKD. J lost 1 base, V lost 4 bases, and 4 bases had no gene match. The length of the CDR3 is 15 residues. The CDR3, as DNA: TGTGCCACCAGTGAAGGTGGGACAGGCCAAGAGACCCAGTACTTC. Translation: CATSEGGTGQETQYF.

This chain joins TRBV2 and TRBJ2-2; D might be TRBD2 (6 bases). This CDR3 has 14 amino acids. V was trimmed by 6 bases and J by 4 bases, leaving 12 bases between them. CDR1 and CDR2 (germline): SNHLY, FYNNEI. The CDR3 loop reads CASSGSGSTGELFF. CDR3 sequence (DNA): TGTGCCAGCAGCGGTAGCGGTTCCACCGGGGAGCTGTTTTTT.

The chain has TRBV20-1 and TRBJ1-1; no clear D gene. The CDR3 has 13 residues. The V gene's germline CDR1 is DFQATT and CDR2 SNEGSKA (reference sequence). V was pared by 3 bases and J by 1 base, with 9 bases between. The DNA of the CDR3 is TGCAGTGCTAGTCCTGGCCCGAACACTGAAGCTTTCTTT. Protein: CSASPGPNTEAFF.